Listed here are 16 T cell receptor beta chains from one sample, sequenced in a study of T cells in women clearing cervical HPV infection. Produced via immunoSEQ multiplex PCR; TCRdb's table is partial and in-frame only. This sample's table reports 21,000 or so clones. What was sequenced was blood buffy coat. Source of these receptors: a woman between 18 and 75 years old with a cervical HPV16 infection that either progressed to CIN3+ or cleared (not recorded which).

For this clone: The CDR3 end falls 3 residues outside the read, so it is completed with the germline J gene. The V gene is TRBV6-1, the J gene TRBJ1-2; 9 nucleotides match TRBD1. Germline V gene lookup returns CDR1 MNHNS and CDR2 SASEGT. CDR3 length: 15 residues. The part of the CDR3 DNA that was read is TGTGCCAGCAGTGCCGGGGGGGACAGGGTGGGGGAC. The encoded protein is CASSAGGDRVGD. The complete CDR3 reads CASSAGGDRVGDYTF.

This clone is called medium-sized (0.01 to 0.1%) based on its frequency. The read stops 3 residues short of the end of the CDR3; the missing end is completed from the germline J gene. The rearrangement uses TRBV6-2 or TRBV6-3 and TRBJ2-3; maybe TRBD1 (5 bases). The V gene's germline CDR1 is MNHEY and CDR2 SVGEGT. The germline V and J ends were trimmed by 5 bases and 0 bases, with 9 bases remaining between them. The CDR3 covers 14 residues. The CDR3 protein is CASSTGDSTDTQYF. The covered CDR3 bases are TGTGCCAGCAGTACAGGTGATAGCACAGATACG.

The CDR3: CASSSGTGEKLFF. The sequenced CDR3 bases are TGTGCCAGCAGCTCCGGGACAGGAGAAAAA. The chain is built from TRBV11-2 and TRBJ1-4; the match to TRBD1 covers 8 bases. The read terminates 3 residues ahead of where the CDR3 ends, so the germline J gene completes it. CDR1 and CDR2 (germline): SGHAT, FQNNGV. V shed 4 bases and J 8 bases; nucleotides not matched to a gene: 3. There are 13 residues in the CDR3.

As concerns this clone: The read falls 3 residues short of the CDR3 end, and the missing part is taken from the germline J gene. The genes are TRBV18 and TRBJ2-5, with D tentatively TRBD1 (5 bases). The length of the CDR3 is 14 residues. Germline V lookup: CDR1 KGHSH, CDR2 LQKENI. V was pared by 10 bases and J by 2 bases, with 17 bases between. This CDR3 reads CATTNLRQQETQYF. CDR3 bases read: TGTGCCACCACAAATCTCAGACAGCAAGAGACC.

Comments on this clone: The missing CDR3 end, 3 residues past where the read stops, is filled in from the germline J gene. This chain joins TRBV6-2 or TRBV6-3 and TRBJ2-3; 7 bases are a match to TRBD2. Unmatched junction bases numbered 5, after V lost 5 bases and J lost 0 bases. This CDR3 spans 15 amino acids. Per the germline V gene, CDR1 is MNHEY and CDR2 is SVGEGT. CDR3 sequence: CASSPGAGSTDTQYF. CDR3 bases read: TGTGCCAGCAGTCCCGGAGCGGGAAGCACAGATACG.

Concerning this clone: The read terminates 3 residues ahead of where the CDR3 ends, so the germline J gene completes it. The chain combines TRBV29-1 with TRBJ1-2; possibly TRBD1 for D (5 bases). The length of the CDR3 is 14 residues. Trimming took off 2 bases at V and 4 bases at J, with 14 bases between the two ends. Looked up from germline, CDR1 is SQVTM and CDR2 is ANQGSEA. The CDR3 sequence is CSVERGREGYGYTF. Incomplete CDR3 DNA: TGCAGCGTTGAAAGGGGCAGGGAGGGCTATGGC.

Note on this clone: From the germline J gene comes the end of the CDR3, since the read stops 3 residues before it. The chain joins TRBV7-9 to TRBJ2-3; the match to TRBD1 covers 8 bases. The germline V gene has CDR1 SEHNR and CDR2 FQNEAQ (reference sequence). This CDR3 comprises 15 residues. CDR3 bases read: TGTGCCAGCAGCCTCGCCAGGGGGCTGACGAAGACG. Translating gives CASSLARGLTKT. The whole CDR3 is CASSLARGLTKTQYF.

Concerning this clone: The CDR3 goes on 3 residues after the read ends, and that part is filled in from the germline J gene. The V gene is TRBV10-3, the J gene TRBJ2-3, with 8 bases that match TRBD2. Germline assignment: CDR1 ENHRY and CDR2 SYGVKD. The trim removed 3 bases at V and 4 bases at J, leaving 12 bases unmatched. The CDR3 has 17 residues. The DNA read from the CDR3 is TGTGCCATCAGTGAACGGGGGGCGGGAGGATCGGCAGATACG. Encoded protein: CAISERGAGGSADT. The whole CDR3 is CAISERGAGGSADTQYF.

With regard to this clone: The read gets to within 3 residues of the CDR3 end, and the germline J gene fills in the rest. The rearrangement joins TRBV7-2 to TRBJ1-5, with 7 bases that match TRBD1. The length of the CDR3 is 14 residues. Germline values: CDR1 SGHTA, CDR2 FQGNSA. J gave up 2 bases and V 5 bases, and 3 bases lay outside the gene matches. The CDR3 sequence: CASSAGTGNQPQHF. The covered CDR3 bases are TGTGCCAGCAGCGCCGGGACAGGCAATCAGCCC.

A note on this clone: The read finishes 3 residues shy of the CDR3 end, and the germline J gene is used to complete it. This chain links TRBV7-9 with TRBJ2-2, with D tentatively TRBD2 (5 bases). Germline values: CDR1 SEHNR, CDR2 FQNEAQ (reference sequence). The CDR3 runs 12 residues. CDR3 amino acids: CASRALNEKLFF. Incomplete CDR3 DNA: TGTGCCTCGAGGGCCCTTAATGAAAAG.

As for this clone: Coverage ceases 3 residues before the CDR3 finishes, and the germline J gene fills in the end. The gene calls are TRBV12-3 or TRBV12-4 and TRBJ2-3; D may be TRBD2 (5 bases). This CDR3 comprises 14 residues. The V gene lost 4 bases and the J gene lost 3 bases, with 11 bases spanning the gap. The CDR3: CASSSTSITDTQYF. The sequenced part of the CDR3 DNA is TGTGCCAGCAGTTCCACTAGTATAACAGATACG.

Concerning this clone: The sequence runs out 3 residues before the end of the CDR3; the remainder is reconstructed from the germline J gene. This rearrangement joins TRBV7-2 to TRBJ1-1, with D possibly matching TRBD1 (6 bases). The CDR3 is 15 amino acids. The V end lost 5 bases, the J end lost 0 bases, and 13 bases lay between the germline ends. Germline V gene lookup returns CDR1 SGHTA and CDR2 FQGNSA. The CDR3 here is CASSNQGYLNTEAFF. CDR3 DNA (partial): TGTGCCAGCAGCAACCAGGGGTACCTGAACACTGAA.

On this clone: The read gets to within 3 residues of the CDR3 end, and the germline J gene fills in the rest. This sequence joins TRBV7-6 and TRBJ1-2, with TRBD1 matching 7 bases. The germline V gene encodes CDR1 SGHVS and CDR2 FNYEAQ. The CDR3 is 16 residues long. The CDR3 loop is CASSLRPGQSSYDYTF. The DNA read from the CDR3 is TGTGCCAGCAGCTTAAGGCCGGGACAGAGCTCCTACGAC.

In regard to this clone: The CDR3 end lies 3 residues beyond the end of the read and is filled in from the germline J gene. V and J are TRBV7-9 and TRBJ1-6; TRBD1 agrees at 7 bases. CDR3 length: 14 amino acids. The ends lost 8 bases at V and 11 bases at J; junction bases unmatched: 12. Germline values: CDR1 SEHNR, CDR2 FQNEAQ (reference sequence). The DNA read from the CDR3 is TGTGCCAGCGCAAAAGGGGGCGCTTATCCACCC. It is translated as CASAKGGAYPP. The whole CDR3 region reads CASAKGGAYPPLHF.

Comments on this clone: Read data end 3 residues before the CDR3 end; the end is taken from the germline J gene. This chain connects TRBV23-1 to TRBJ2-5; D gene ambiguous. TRBV23-1 has ORF status, its function being uncertain. The ends were cut back, 4 bases at V and 4 bases at J, with 13 bases in the middle. The CDR3 contains 14 residues. The CDR3 DNA, read in part, is TGCGCCAGCAGTCGCGCAGGATTGGGAGAGACC. Protein sequence: CASSRAGLGET. The whole CDR3 protein reads CASSRAGLGETQYF.

Regarding this clone: The missing CDR3 end, 3 residues past where the read stops, is filled in from the germline J gene. V gene TRBV7-3 combines with J gene TRBJ2-6, with D unresolved. V lost 2 bases, J lost 4 bases, and 12 bases lay in between. The CDR3 is made up of 16 amino acids. CDR1 and CDR2 from the germline V gene are SGHTA and FQGTGA. Here the CDR3 reads CASSLQGRSGANVLTF. The sequenced part of the CDR3 DNA is TGTGCCAGCAGCTTACAAGGCAGATCAGGGGCCAACGTC.